Listed below are T cell receptor beta chains from one sample, sequenced in a study of cytomegalovirus exposure and HLA in healthy donors. Repertoires were generated with immunoSEQ multiplex PCR, while TCRdb's copy carries only in-frame clones and drops some. The table lists 300,000 or so clones, approximately 84% of them singletons. Sample: PBMCs. Every receptor here comes from a middle-aged woman in good health and CMV-seropositive. The CDR3 runs from the conserved cysteine through the conserved F or W. The D gene is left open where the match is weak. Expanded clones are given a class, and other clones once, few, many or no size at all.

cdr3_aa cdr3_nt v_call clone_size j_call d_call
CASSYGPMNTEAFF TGTGCCAGCAGTTACGGGCCAATGAACACTGAAGCTTTCTTT TRBV6-6 . TRBJ1-1 .
CASRRTSGRNEQFF TGTGCCAGCAGAAGGACTAGCGGGCGTAATGAGCAGTTCTTC TRBV4-2 . TRBJ2-1 TRBD2
CASSQRQGGNIQYF TGCGCCAGCAGCCAACGTCAGGGGGGAAACATTCAGTACTTC TRBV4-3 . TRBJ2-4 .
CASSPPSGGVTDTQYF TGTGCCAGCAGCCCCCCGAGCGGAGGGGTAACAGATACGCAGTATTTT TRBV4-2 . TRBJ2-3 .
CAWSTPGHPNTEAFF TGTGCCTGGAGTACCCCGGGACACCCGAACACTGAAGCTTTCTTT TRBV30 . TRBJ1-1 .
CASSLATGVNQPQHF TGTGCCAGCAGTTTGGCGACAGGGGTCAATCAGCCCCAGCATTTT TRBV27 . TRBJ1-5 TRBD1
CASSQELKIRFF TGCGCCAGCAGCCAAGAGTTGAAGATTAGGTTCTTC TRBV4-1 . TRBJ2-1 .
CASSLTWLASNQPQHF TGTGCCAGCAGCTTAACTTGGCTAGCTAGCAATCAGCCCCAGCATTTT TRBV7-8 once TRBJ1-5 .
CASSPGQDSPLHF TGTGCCAGCTCACCAGGGCAAGATTCACCCCTCCACTTT TRBV18 . TRBJ1-6 .
CASSLIGTGGQETQYF TGCGCCAGCAGCTTGATAGGGACAGGGGGTCAAGAGACCCAGTACTTC TRBV5-1 . TRBJ2-5 TRBD1
CASRVQGDGNTIYF TGTGCCAGCAGGGTCCAGGGCGACGGAAACACCATATATTTT TRBV11-3 . TRBJ1-3 .
CASRGQGLNYGYTF TGTGCCAGCAGAGGACAGGGGCTTAACTATGGCTACACCTTC TRBV25-1 . TRBJ1-2 TRBD1
CASSLDRDTEAFF TGTGCCAGCTCACTTGACAGGGACACTGAAGCTTTCTTT TRBV18 . TRBJ1-1 TRBD1
CASRRERYNEQFF TGTGCCAGCAGGCGGGAGCGGTACAATGAGCAGTTCTTC TRBV2 . TRBJ2-1 TRBD2
CASSIVSGGNGYTF TGTGCCAGTAGTATAGTCTCAGGGGGCAATGGCTACACCTTC TRBV19 . TRBJ1-2 TRBD1
CASSSAGYFSGTPHEQYF TGTGCCAGCAGTTCCGCCGGGTACTTTAGCGGGACTCCCCACGAGCAGTACTTC TRBV28 . TRBJ2-7 TRBD2
CASTEPPRTVHYTDTQYF TGTGCCAGCACCGAACCCCCCCGGACAGTCCATTACACAGATACGCAGTATTTT TRBV2 . TRBJ2-3 .
CSVEGGGTEAFF TGCAGCGTTGAAGGTGGAGGCACTGAAGCTTTCTTT TRBV29-1 . TRBJ1-1 .
CASSLGGAGEDTQYF TGTGCCAGCAGCTTAGGCGGGGCCGGGGAAGATACGCAGTATTTT TRBV7-9 once TRBJ2-3 .
CASSLSRNYGYTF TGTGCCAGCAGTTTGTCCAGGAACTATGGCTACACCTTC TRBV28 . TRBJ1-2 .
CASSERGGGRTSYEQYF TGTGCCAGCAGTGAAAGAGGAGGCGGGAGGACCTCCTACGAGCAGTACTTC TRBV6-1 . TRBJ2-7 TRBD2
CASSLEQTGELFF TGTGCCAGCAGCTTAGAACAGACCGGGGAGCTGTTTTTT TRBV7-3 . TRBJ2-2 .
CASSYRTDSGNTIYF TGTGCCAGCAGTTACCGGACAGACTCTGGAAACACCATATATTTT TRBV6-5 . TRBJ1-3 .
CASRAQGLGLYEQYF TGTGCCAGCAGAGCTCAGGGGTTGGGCCTCTACGAGCAGTACTTC TRBV28 few TRBJ2-7 .
CASSLLGGADYGYTF TGTGCCAGCAGCTTGTTAGGCGGCGCTGACTATGGCTACACCTTC TRBV5-6 . TRBJ1-2 .
CASSTRGQSYNEKLFF TGTGCCAGTAGTACCCGAGGACAGTCCTATAATGAAAAACTGTTTTTT TRBV19 . TRBJ1-4 .
CAWSSPPGETQYF TGTGCCTGGAGTTCCCCCCCCGGGGAGACCCAGTACTTC TRBV30 few TRBJ2-5 .
CASRESMGYGYTF TGTGCCAGCAGGGAGTCCATGGGCTATGGCTACACCTTC TRBV6-5 . TRBJ1-2 .
CASSLVGRGFPETQYF TGTGCCAGCAGTCTCGTAGGCAGGGGGTTCCCGGAGACCCAGTACTTC TRBV28 . TRBJ2-5 TRBD1
CASSYSSREGLDEQYF TGTGCCAGCAGTTACTCGTCCCGGGAGGGCCTAGACGAGCAGTACTTC TRBV6-6 . TRBJ2-7 TRBD2
CASSLRLDSGANGLTF TGTGCCAGCAGCCTCAGACTAGACTCTGGGGCCAACGGCCTGACTTTC TRBV11-2 few TRBJ2-6 .
CASSVGSDNEQFF TGTGCCAGCAGCGTAGGGAGCGATAATGAGCAGTTCTTC TRBV9 . TRBJ2-1 .
CASSPPLTSNTGELFF TGTGCCAGCTCACCACCGTTGACATCGAACACCGGGGAGCTGTTTTTT TRBV18 once TRBJ2-2 .
CARDRRYEQYF TGTGCCAGAGACAGACGCTACGAGCAGTACTTC TRBV27 few TRBJ2-7 .
CASSLSGGTGNTEAFF TGTGCCAGCAGTTTGTCCGGGGGGACAGGGAACACTGAAGCTTTCTTT TRBV28 . TRBJ1-1 TRBD1
CASSPRLAESYNEQFF TGTGCCAGCAGCCCGCGACTAGCGGAGTCCTACAATGAGCAGTTCTTC TRBV11-1 . TRBJ2-1 TRBD2
CASSRTSGSIYEQYF TGTGCCAGCAGTAGGACTAGCGGGAGTATCTACGAGCAGTACTTC TRBV6-5 . TRBJ2-7 TRBD2